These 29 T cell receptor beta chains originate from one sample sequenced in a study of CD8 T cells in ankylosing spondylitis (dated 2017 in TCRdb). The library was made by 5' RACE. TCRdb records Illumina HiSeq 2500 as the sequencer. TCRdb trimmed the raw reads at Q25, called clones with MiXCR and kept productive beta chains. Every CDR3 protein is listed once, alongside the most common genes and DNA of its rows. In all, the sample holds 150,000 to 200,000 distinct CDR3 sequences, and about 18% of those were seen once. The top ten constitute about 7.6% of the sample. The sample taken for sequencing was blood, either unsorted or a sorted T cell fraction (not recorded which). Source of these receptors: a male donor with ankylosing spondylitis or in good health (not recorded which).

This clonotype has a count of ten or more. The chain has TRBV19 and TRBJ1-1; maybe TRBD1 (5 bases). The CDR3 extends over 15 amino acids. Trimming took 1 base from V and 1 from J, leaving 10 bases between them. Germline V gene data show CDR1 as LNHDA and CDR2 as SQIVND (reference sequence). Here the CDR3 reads CASSIGLTGNTEAFF. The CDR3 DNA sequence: TGTGCCAGTAGTATAGGATTAACAGGGAACACTGAAGCTTTCTTT. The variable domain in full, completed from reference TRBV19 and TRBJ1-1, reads DGGITQSPKYLFRKEGQNVTLSCEQNLNHDAMYWYRQDPGQGLRLIYYSQIVNDFQKGDIAEGYSVSREKKESFPLTVTSAQKNPTAFYLCASSIGLTGNTEAFFGQGTRLTVV.

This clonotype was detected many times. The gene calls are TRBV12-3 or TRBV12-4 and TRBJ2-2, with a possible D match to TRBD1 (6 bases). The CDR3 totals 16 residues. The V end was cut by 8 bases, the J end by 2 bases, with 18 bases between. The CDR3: CASANTGTINTGELFF. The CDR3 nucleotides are TGTGCCAGCGCTAACACCGGGACAATCAACACCGGGGAGCTGTTTTTT.

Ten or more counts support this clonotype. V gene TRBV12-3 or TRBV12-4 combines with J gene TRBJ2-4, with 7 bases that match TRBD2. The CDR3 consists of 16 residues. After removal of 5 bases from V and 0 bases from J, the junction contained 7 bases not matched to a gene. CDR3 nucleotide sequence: TGTGCCAGCAGTCACCCTCTAGCGGTAGCCAAAAACATTCAGTACTTC. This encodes CASSHPLAVAKNIQYF.

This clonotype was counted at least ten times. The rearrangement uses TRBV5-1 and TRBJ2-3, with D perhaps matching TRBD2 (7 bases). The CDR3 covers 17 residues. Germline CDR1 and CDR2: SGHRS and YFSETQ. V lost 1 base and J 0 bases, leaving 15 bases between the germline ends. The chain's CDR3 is CASSLRSGGESTDTQYF. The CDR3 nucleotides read TGCGCCAGCAGCTTGCGTTCGGGGGGCGAAAGCACAGATACGCAGTATTTT.

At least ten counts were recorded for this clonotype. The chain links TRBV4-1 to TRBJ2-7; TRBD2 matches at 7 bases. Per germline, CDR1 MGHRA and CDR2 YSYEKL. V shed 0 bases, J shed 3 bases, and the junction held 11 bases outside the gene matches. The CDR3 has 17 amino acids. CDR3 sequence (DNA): TGCGCCAGCAGCCAAGATGGGGACTATCTCGAGGGCTACGAGCAGTACTTC. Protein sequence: CASSQDGDYLEGYEQYF.

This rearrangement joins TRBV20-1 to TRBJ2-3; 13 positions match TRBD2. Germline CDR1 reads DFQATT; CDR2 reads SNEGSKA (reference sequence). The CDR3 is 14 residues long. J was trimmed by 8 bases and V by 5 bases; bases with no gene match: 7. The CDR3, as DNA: TGCAGTGCTTCTACTAGCGGGAGGGGGGGTACGCAGTATTTT. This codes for CSASTSGRGGTQYF.

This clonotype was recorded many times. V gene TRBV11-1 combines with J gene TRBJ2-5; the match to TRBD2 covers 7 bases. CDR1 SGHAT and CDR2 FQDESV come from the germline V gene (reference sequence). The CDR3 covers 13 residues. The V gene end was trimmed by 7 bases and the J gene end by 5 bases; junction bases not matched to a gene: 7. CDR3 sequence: CASKPSGGETQYF. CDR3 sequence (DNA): TGTGCCAGCAAGCCTAGCGGAGGGGAGACCCAGTACTTC.

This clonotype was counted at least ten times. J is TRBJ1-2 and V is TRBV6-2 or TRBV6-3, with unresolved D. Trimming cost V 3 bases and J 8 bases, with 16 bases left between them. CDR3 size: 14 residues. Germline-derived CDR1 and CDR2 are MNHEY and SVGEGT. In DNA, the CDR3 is TGTGCCAGCAGTTATGTCGGATCCTCGTCCGGCTACACCTTC. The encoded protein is CASSYVGSSSGYTF.

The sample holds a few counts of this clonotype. DNA of the CDR3: TGCAGTGCGGGACTAGCGGGGGGCGGCGGGGAGCTGTTTTTT. Protein product: CSAGLAGGGGELFF. The chain employs TRBV20-1 and TRBJ2-2; 15 bases match TRBD2. CDR3 length: 14 amino acids. V lost 6 bases, J lost 7 bases, and 3 bases stayed unmatched. The germline CDR1 and CDR2 sequences are DFQATT and SNEGSKA (reference sequence).

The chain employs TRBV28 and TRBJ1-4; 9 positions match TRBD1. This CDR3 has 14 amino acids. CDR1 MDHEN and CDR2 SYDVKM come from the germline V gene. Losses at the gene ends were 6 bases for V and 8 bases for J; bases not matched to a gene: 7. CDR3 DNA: TGTGCCAGCAGCCGTCAGACAGGGGGAGAAAAACTGTTTTTT. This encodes CASSRQTGGEKLFF.

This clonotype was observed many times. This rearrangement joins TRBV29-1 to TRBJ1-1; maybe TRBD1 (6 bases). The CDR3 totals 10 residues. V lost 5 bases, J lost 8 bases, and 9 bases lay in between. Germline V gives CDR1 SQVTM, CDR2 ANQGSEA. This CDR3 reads CSVSGTEAFF. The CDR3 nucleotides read TGCAGCGTTTCCGGGACAGAAGCTTTCTTT.

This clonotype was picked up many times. CDR3 loop: CSAIHGGREDTQYF. CDR3 bases: TGCAGTGCAATACATGGCGGGAGGGAAGATACGCAGTATTTT. The genes are TRBV20-1 and TRBJ2-3; 9 bases align to TRBD2. CDR3 size: 14 residues. Germline V gene lookup returns CDR1 DFQATT and CDR2 SNEGSKA (reference sequence). With V trimmed by 6 bases and J by 5 bases, 9 bases remained unmatched.

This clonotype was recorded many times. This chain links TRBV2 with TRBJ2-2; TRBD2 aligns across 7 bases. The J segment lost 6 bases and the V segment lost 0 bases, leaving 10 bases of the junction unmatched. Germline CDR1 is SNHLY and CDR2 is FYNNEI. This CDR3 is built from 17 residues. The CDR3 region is CASSEAPGGGLAGELFF. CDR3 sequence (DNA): TGTGCCAGCAGTGAAGCGCCGGGAGGAGGGTTAGCCGGGGAGCTGTTTTTT.

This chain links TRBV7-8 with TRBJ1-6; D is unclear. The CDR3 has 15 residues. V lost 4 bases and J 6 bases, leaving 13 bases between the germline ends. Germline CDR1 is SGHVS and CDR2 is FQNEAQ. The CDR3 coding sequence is TGTGCCAGCAGCTCCGGACCCCGGGGTAATTCACCCCTCCACTTT. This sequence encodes CASSSGPRGNSPLHF.

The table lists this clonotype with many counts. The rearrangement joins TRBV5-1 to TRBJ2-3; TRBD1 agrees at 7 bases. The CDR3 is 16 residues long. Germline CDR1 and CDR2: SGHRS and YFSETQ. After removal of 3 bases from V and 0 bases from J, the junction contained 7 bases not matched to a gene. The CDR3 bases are TGCGCCAGCAGCTATCCACAGGGGATTAGCACAGATACGCAGTATTTT. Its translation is CASSYPQGISTDTQYF.

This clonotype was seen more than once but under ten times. CDR3 sequence (DNA): TGCAGCGTTGGTAGCGGGAACTCCTACGAGCAGTACTTC. This encodes CSVGSGNSYEQYF. The rearrangement joins TRBV29-1 to TRBJ2-7; 8 nucleotides align to TRBD2. This CDR3 is built from 13 residues. V dropped 4 bases and J dropped 0; count of bases not matched to a gene: 2. CDR1 and CDR2 from the germline V gene are SQVTM and ANQGSEA.

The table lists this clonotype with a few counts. CDR3 sequence: CASSLSRVAQYF. The CDR3 nucleotides are TGTGCCAGCAGCCTTTCCCGGGTGGCGCAGTATTTT. V gene TRBV14 combines with J gene TRBJ2-3; D remains ambiguous. V was shortened by 4 bases and J by 10 bases, with 12 bases between the two germline ends. Per germline, CDR1 SGHDN and CDR2 FVKESK. This CDR3 has 12 residues.

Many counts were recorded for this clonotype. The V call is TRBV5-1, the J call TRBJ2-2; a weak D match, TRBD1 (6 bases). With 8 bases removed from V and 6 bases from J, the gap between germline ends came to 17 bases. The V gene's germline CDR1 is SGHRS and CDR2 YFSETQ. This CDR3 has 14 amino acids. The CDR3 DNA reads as TGCGCCAGTCAGACAGGTCCAACACCCGGGGAGCTGTTTTTT. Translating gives CASQTGPTPGELFF.

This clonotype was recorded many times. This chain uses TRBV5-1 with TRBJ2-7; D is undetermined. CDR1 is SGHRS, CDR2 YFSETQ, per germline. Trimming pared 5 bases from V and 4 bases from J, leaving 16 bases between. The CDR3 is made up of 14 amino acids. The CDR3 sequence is CASRLMDLGYEQYF. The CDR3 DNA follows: TGCGCCAGCAGGCTGATGGACCTGGGGTACGAGCAGTACTTC.

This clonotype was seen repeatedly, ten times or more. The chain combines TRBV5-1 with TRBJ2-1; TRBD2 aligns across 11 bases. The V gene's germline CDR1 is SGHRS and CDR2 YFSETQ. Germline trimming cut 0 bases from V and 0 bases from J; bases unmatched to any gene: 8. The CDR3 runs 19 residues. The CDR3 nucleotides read TGCGCCAGCAGCTTGGCGGGGACTAGCGGAATGAGCTCCTACAATGAGCAGTTCTTC. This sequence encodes CASSLAGTSGMSSYNEQFF.

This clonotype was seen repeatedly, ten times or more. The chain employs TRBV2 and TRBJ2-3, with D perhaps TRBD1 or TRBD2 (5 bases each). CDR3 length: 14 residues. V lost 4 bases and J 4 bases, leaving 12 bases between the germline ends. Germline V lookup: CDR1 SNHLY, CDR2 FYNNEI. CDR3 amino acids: CASSVQGAADTQYF. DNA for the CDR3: TGTGCCAGCAGTGTTCAGGGAGCCGCAGATACGCAGTATTTT.

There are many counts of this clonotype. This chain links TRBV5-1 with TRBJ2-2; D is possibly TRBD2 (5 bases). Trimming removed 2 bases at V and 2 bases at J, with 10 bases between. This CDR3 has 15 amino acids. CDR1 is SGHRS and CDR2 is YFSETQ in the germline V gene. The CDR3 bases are TGCGCCAGCAGCTTCGGGGTTTCCAACACCGGGGAGCTGTTTTTT. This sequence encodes CASSFGVSNTGELFF.

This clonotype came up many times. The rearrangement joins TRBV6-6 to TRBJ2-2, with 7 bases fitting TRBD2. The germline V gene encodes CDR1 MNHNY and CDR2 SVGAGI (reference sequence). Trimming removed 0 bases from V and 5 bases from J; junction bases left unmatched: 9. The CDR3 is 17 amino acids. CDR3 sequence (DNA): TGTGCCAGCAGTTACTCGGAGGGAGGGCCTATGACCGGGGAGCTGTTTTTT. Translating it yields CASSYSEGGPMTGELFF.

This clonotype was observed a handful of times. CDR3 protein: CSARPGTGFTGELFF. In nucleotides, the CDR3 is TGCAGTGCTAGGCCCGGGACAGGATTCACCGGGGAGCTGTTTTTT. V usage is TRBV20-1 and J usage is TRBJ2-2, with 8 positions matching TRBD1. The germline V gene has CDR1 DFQATT and CDR2 SNEGSKA (reference sequence). J was trimmed by 4 bases and V by 3 bases; bases with no gene match: 7. The CDR3 loop spans 15 amino acids.

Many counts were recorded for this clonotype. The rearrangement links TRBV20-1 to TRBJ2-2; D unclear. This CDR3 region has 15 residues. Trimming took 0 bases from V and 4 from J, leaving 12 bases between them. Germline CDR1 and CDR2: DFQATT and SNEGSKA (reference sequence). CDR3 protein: CSARDFTLGTGELFF. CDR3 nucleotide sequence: TGCAGTGCTAGAGATTTCACCCTGGGCACCGGGGAGCTGTTTTTT.

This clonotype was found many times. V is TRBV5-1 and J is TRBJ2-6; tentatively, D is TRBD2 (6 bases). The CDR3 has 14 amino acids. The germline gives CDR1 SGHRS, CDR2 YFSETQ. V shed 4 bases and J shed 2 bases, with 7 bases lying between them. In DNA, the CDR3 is TGCGCCAGCAGCGTAGCGGCTGGGGCCAACGTCCTGACTTTC. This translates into CASSVAAGANVLTF.

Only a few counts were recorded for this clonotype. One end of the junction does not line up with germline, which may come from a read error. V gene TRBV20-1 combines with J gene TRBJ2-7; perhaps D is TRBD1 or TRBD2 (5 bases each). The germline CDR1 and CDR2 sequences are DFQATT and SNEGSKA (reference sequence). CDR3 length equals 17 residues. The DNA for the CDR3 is TGCTGTGCTAGAGATTACAAGGGGACGGTCGAGCCGAACGAGCAGTACTTC. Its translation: CCARDYKGTVEPNEQYF.

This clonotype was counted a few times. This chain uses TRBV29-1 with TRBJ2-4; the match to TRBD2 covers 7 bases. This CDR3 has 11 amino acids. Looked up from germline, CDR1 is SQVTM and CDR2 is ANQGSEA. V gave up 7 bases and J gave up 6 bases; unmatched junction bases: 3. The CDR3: CSAREGNIQYF. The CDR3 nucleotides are TGCAGCGCAAGGGAGGGAAACATTCAGTACTTC.

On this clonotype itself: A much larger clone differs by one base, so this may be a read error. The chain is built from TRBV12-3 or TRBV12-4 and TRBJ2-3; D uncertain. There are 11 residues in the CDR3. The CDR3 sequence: CVSSLIDTQYF. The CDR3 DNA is TGTGTCAGCAGTTTAATAGATACGCAGTATTTT.